This T cell receptor beta chain was captured in a study of response to subunit inactivated influenza vaccine. A few counts support this clonotype. Antigen specificity is unknown. Trimming removed 5 bases from V and 6 bases from J; junction bases left unmatched: 7. The CDR3 contains 13 residues. CDR1 is PRHDT, CDR2 FYEKMQ, per germline (reference sequence). Study-wide findings and caveats: Authors suggested each seasonal flu vaccination may recruit only limited numbers of new T cells.

TCRdb independently ran MiXCR on the RT-PCR reads; one entry per CDR3 protein. The table has roughly 760,000 distinct CDR3 sequences, 21% seen once; the top ten hold 9.5% to 13%. The receptor's source is a man in his fifties who received an inactivated influenza vaccine. Specimen: PBMCs from blood, collected 5 to 6 days after vaccination. The gene calls are TRBV13 and TRBJ2-7; 7 bases line up with TRBD2. CDR3 nucleotides: TGTGCCAGCAGCCCGAGACTAGCTGGCGAGCAGTACTTC. Translation: CASSPRLAGEQYF.